This T cell receptor (beta chain) was sequenced for a study of T cells after yellow fever vaccination. A single record per CDR3 protein comes from TCRdb applying MiXCR to the 5' RACE reads. The sample consists of hundreds of thousands of distinct CDR3 sequences, roughly an eighth of them appearing once. Germline V CDR1 and CDR2: SGHRS, YFSETQ. Trimming stripped 3 bases from V and 0 bases from J, with 15 bases between. The CDR3 is 16 residues long. The sequence was obtained from a young man who received the YFV17D yellow fever vaccine. The sequenced sample was CD4+ T cells sorted from PBMCs, obtained 15 days after the yellow fever booster vaccination. The chain is built from TRBV5-1 and TRBJ2-5; D gene ambiguous. The CDR3 spells CASSWMRRSNQETQYF. CDR3 sequence (DNA): TGCGCCAGCAGCTGGATGAGGCGATCGAACCAAGAGACCCAGTACTTC.